This T cell receptor beta chain was sequenced in a study of OX40 agonist ivuxolimab in advanced cancers. Study details: Ivuxolimab is an agonistic anti-OX40 (CD134) antibody, and patients were treated with it. Three patients got partial responses; one had hepatocellular carcinoma and two had cutaneous melanoma.

Whole-study results and caveats: Expanded peripheral T cells had an undetermined antigen specificity. Clonal expansion from baseline to week 6 occurred in both CD4+ and CD8+ T cells.

The CDR3 sequence is 11 residues long. The germline gives CDR1 SGHTA, CDR2 FQGNSA. Trimming took off 1 base at V and 5 bases at J, with 2 bases between the two ends. To note about this clone: Its target is unknown.

The protocol was immunoSEQ multiplex PCR, while the TCRdb copy is restricted to in-frame clones and leaves out a portion. Here the sample spans 90,000 to 100,000 clones, roughly nine tenths being singletons. V is TRBV7-2 and J is TRBJ2-5; D remains unclear. The receptor was isolated from an adult with an advanced solid tumor such as melanoma, head and neck, liver or kidney cancer. Sequenced material: CD4+ or CD8+ T cells sorted from blood, taken in a trial of the OX40 agonist ivuxolimab. This CDR3 reads CASSLVETQYF. CDR3 DNA sequence: TGTGCCAGCAGCTTAGTGGAGACCCAGTACTTC. The whole variable domain, remainder taken from reference TRBV7-2 and TRBJ2-5, is GAGVSQSPSNKVTEKGKDVELRCDPISGHTALYWYRQSLGQGLEFLIYFQGNSAPDKSGLPSDRFSAERTGGSVSTLTIQRTQQEDSAVYLCASSLVETQYFGPGTRLLVL.